This T cell receptor beta chain stems from a study of CD8 T cells in Susac syndrome. On the study more broadly: At blood draw, Susac syndrome patients were therapy-naive, on corticosteroids, or on intravenous immunoglobulin alone.

CDR3 size: 16 residues. Trimming shortened V by 1 base and J by 2 bases, and 17 bases separated the two germline ends. Per germline, CDR1 DFQATT and CDR2 SNEGSKA (reference sequence). A quantity of about 0.5 to 1 ug RNA underwent reverse transcription using random hexamers. The amplification used immunoSEQ multiplex PCR on TCR beta CDR3; it spanned 54 Vbeta and 13 Jbeta. TCRdb independently ran MiXCR on the immunoSEQ multiplex PCR reads; one entry per CDR3 protein. The table records around 81,000 distinct CDR3 sequences, roughly 94% of them present only once. Regarding the study as a whole: Across the total CD8+ repertoires, more than 15 Susac-specific public clones were found. The CD8+ TEMRA repertoires yielded roughly 5 such clones. It was acknowledged in the study that its TCR sequencing and HLA analysis involved a relatively small number of individuals.

With regard to this clonotype: Its antigen is still unknown.

This TCR was recovered from a human donor with Susac syndrome. The sequencing sample was made of CD8+ T cells from PBMCs. This sequence joins TRBV20-1 and TRBJ2-5; TRBD1 is a possible D gene (6 bases). The CDR3 region has the DNA TGCAGTGCTAGAGTCGCAGGGGAAATCCCACAAGAGACCCAGTACTTC. As protein: CSARVAGEIPQETQYF.